One and the same sample provided the 3 T cell receptor beta chains below, sequenced in a study of cytotoxic CD8 clonotypes in ibrutinib-treated CLL. The protocol was immunoSEQ multiplex PCR, while the TCRdb copy is restricted to in-frame clones and leaves out a portion. The repertoire holds under 300,000 clones, with about 72% as singletons. Sequenced material: PBMCs, taken at disease progression, from a patient treated with ibrutinib. The receptors shown here come from a human donor with chronic lymphocytic leukemia.

The chain combines TRBV6-1 with TRBJ1-1, with D possibly matching TRBD1 (6 bases). There are 15 residues in the CDR3. The germline V gene encodes CDR1 MNHNS and CDR2 SASEGT. Trimming took off 6 bases at V and 10 bases at J, with 24 bases between the two ends. The CDR3 DNA reads TGTGCCAGCAGCCCACCCTTAGACAGGTTAGGAGGAGCTTTCTTT. Its translation is CASSPPLDRLGGAFF.

This rearrangement joins TRBV2 to TRBJ2-3; D assignment may be TRBD1 or TRBD2 (6 bases each). The V gene's germline CDR1 is SNHLY and CDR2 FYNNEI. The V end lost 1 base, the J end lost 8 bases, and 7 bases lay between the germline ends. The CDR3 spans 12 residues. The CDR3 loop reads CASSEGGATQYF. The CDR3 DNA sequence: TGTGCCAGCAGTGAAGGGGGGGCTACGCAGTATTTT.

The chain uses TRBV4-1 and TRBJ2-7; 9 bases are shared with TRBD2. The CDR3 is made up of 16 amino acids. V dropped 3 bases and J dropped 4; count of bases not matched to a gene: 10. Germline loops: CDR1 MGHRA, CDR2 YSYEKL. The CDR3 sequence is CASSHLAGLGVYEQYF. CDR3 bases: TGCGCCAGCAGCCACCTAGCGGGACTAGGTGTGTACGAGCAGTACTTC.